The clone carrying this T cell receptor (beta chain) was recorded many times. Its antigen is not known. This record belongs to a study of early T cells in non-severe SARS-CoV-2 infection. The germline CDR1 and CDR2 sequences are SEHNR and FQNEAQ (reference sequence). The CDR3 runs to 15 residues. Unmatched junction bases numbered 3, after V lost 5 bases and J lost 4 bases. Whole-study results and caveats: Private and CD4 specificities were missed by VDJdb matching, which favored anti-spike CD8 responses.

Molecules of cDNA were individually given unique molecular identifiers that were attached to them. TCRdb reprocessed the 5' RACE reads via MiXCR and lists one record per CDR3 protein. The table has about 48,000 distinct CDR3 sequences, around 5.6% seen once. The sequencing input was whole blood. The TCR was taken from an adult who was a healthcare worker with PCR-confirmed SARS-CoV-2 infection or an uninfected control (not recorded which). The V and J genes are TRBV7-9 and TRBJ2-1; 12 positions agree with TRBD2. Here the CDR3 reads CASSPLAGGYNEQFF. CDR3 coding DNA: TGTGCCAGCAGCCCACTAGCGGGGGGATACAATGAGCAGTTCTTC.